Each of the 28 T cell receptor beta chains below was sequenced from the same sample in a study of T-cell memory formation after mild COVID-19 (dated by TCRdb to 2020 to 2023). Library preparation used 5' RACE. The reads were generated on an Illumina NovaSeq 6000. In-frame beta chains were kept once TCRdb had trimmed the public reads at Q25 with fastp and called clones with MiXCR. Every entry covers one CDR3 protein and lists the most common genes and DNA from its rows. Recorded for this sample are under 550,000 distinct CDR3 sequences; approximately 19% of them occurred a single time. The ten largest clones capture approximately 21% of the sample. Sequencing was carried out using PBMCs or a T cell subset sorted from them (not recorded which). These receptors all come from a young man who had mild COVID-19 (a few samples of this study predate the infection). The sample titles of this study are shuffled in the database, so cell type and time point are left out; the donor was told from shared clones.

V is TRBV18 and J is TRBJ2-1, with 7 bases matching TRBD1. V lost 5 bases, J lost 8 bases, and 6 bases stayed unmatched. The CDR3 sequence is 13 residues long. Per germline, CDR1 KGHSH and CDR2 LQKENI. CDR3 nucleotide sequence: TGTGCCAGCTCATTTGACAGGGCCGATGAGCAGTTCTTC. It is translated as CASSFDRADEQFF.

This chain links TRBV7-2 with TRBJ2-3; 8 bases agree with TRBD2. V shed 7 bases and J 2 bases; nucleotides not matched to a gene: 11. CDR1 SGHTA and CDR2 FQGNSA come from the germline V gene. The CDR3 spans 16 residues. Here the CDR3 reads CASTRLGGVVTDTQYF. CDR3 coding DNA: TGTGCCAGCACCCGGCTCGGGGGGGTCGTCACAGATACGCAGTATTTT. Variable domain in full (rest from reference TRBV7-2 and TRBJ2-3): GAGVSQSPSNKVTEKGKDVELRCDPISGHTALYWYRQSLGQGLEFLIYFQGNSAPDKSGLPSDRFSAERTGGSVSTLTIQRTQQEDSAVYLCASTRLGGVVTDTQYFGPGTRLTVL.

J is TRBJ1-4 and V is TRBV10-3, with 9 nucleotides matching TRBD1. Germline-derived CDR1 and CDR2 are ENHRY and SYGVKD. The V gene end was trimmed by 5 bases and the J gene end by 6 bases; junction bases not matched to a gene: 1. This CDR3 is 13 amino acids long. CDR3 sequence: CAISRTGDEKLFF. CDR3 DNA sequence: TGTGCCATCAGTAGGACAGGGGATGAAAAACTGTTTTTT.

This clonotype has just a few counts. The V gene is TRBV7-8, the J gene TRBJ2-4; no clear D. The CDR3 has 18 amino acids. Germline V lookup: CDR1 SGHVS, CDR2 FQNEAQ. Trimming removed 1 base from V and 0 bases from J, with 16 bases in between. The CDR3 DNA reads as TGTGCCAGCAGCTTAGGGTTGTTGCAGGTTCTAGCCAAAAACATTCAGTACTTC. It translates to CASSLGLLQVLAKNIQYF.

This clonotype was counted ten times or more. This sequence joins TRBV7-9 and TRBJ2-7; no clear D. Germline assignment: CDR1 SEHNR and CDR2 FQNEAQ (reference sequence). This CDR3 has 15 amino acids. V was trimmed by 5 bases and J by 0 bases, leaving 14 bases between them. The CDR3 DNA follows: TGTGCCAGCAGCCGCCTTGGGGATCGCTCCTACGAGCAGTACTTC. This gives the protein CASSRLGDRSYEQYF.

CDR3 loop: CASSPPPGRGSGELFF. The CDR3 DNA reads as TGCGCCAGCAGCCCGCCTCCGGGGAGGGGGTCCGGGGAGCTGTTTTTT. The V and J genes are TRBV5-1 and TRBJ2-2; TRBD2 is a possible D gene (7 bases). The CDR3 totals 16 residues. V gave up 4 bases and J gave up 6 bases, with 19 bases separating them. CDR1 is SGHRS and CDR2 is YFSETQ in the germline V gene.

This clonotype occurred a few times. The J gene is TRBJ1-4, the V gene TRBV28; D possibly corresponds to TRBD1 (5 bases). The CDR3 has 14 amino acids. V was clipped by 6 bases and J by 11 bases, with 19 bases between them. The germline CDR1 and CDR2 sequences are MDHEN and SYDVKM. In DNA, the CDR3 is TGTGCCAGCAGCTCCGGGACGGTAATGAGCAAACTGTTTTTT. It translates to CASSSGTVMSKLFF.

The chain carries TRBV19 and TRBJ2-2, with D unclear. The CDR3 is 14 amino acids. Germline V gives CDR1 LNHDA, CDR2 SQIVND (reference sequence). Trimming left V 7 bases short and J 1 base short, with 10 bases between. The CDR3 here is CASTEQLNTGELFF. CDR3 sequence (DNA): TGTGCCAGTACGGAGCAGTTGAACACCGGGGAGCTGTTTTTT.

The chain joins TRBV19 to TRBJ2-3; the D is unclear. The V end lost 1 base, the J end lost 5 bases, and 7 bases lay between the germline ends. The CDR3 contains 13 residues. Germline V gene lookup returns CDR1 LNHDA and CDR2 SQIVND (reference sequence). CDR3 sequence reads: CASSIVYGDTQYF. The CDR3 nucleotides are TGTGCCAGTAGTATAGTTTACGGAGATACGCAGTATTTT.

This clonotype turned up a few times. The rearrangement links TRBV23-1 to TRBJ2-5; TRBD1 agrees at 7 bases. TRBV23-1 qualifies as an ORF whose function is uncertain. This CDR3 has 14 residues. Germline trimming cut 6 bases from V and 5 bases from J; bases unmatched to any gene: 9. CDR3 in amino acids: CASSHRQGGETQYF. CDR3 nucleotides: TGCGCCAGCAGCCACCGACAGGGCGGGGAGACCCAGTACTTC.

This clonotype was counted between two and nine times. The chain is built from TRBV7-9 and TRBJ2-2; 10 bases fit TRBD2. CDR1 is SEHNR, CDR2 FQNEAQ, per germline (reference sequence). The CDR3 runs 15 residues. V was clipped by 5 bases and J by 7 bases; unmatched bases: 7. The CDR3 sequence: CASSALAGEVGELFF. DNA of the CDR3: TGTGCCAGCAGCGCCCTAGCGGGGGAGGTCGGGGAGCTGTTTTTT. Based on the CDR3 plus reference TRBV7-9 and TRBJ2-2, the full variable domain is DTGVSQNPRHKITKRGQNVTFRCDPISEHNRLYWYRQTLGQGPEFLTYFQNEAQLEKSRLLSDRFSAERPKGSFSTLEIQRTEQGDSAMYLCASSALAGEVGELFFGEGSRLTVL.

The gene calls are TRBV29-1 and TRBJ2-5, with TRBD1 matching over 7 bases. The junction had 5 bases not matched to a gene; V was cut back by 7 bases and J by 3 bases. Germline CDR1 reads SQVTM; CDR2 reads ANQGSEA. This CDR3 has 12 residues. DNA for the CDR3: TGCAGCGGAGGACAGGTGGAAGAGACCCAGTACTTC. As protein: CSGGQVEETQYF.

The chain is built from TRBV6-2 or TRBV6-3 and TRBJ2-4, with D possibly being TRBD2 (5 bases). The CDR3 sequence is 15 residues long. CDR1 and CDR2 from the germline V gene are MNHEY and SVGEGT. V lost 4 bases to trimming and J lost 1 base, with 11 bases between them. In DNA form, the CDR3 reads TGTGCCAGCAGTTCTAGCCGGTTCGCCAAAAACATTCAGTACTTC. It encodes CASSSSRFAKNIQYF.

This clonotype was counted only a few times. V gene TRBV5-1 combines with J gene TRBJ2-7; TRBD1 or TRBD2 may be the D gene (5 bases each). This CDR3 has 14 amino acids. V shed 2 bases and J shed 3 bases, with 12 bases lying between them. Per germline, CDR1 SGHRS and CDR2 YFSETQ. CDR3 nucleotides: TGCGCCAGCAGCTTTCAGGGTGAGGGCTACGAGCAGTACTTC. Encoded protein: CASSFQGEGYEQYF.

As DNA, the CDR3 is TGTGCCAGCAGTCGTAGCGGGGGTAGCACAGATACGCAGTATTTT. Translating gives CASSRSGGSTDTQYF. V gene TRBV12-3 or TRBV12-4 combines with J gene TRBJ2-3, with 9 bases that match TRBD2. Trimming removed 5 bases from V and 0 bases from J; junction bases left unmatched: 3. The CDR3 has 15 amino acids.

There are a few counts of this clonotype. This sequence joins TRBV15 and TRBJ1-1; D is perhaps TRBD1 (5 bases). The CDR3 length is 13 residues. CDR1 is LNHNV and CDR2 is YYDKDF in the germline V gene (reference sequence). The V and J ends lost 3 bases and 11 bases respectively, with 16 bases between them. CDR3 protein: CATSSRPGTSAFF. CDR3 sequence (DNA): TGTGCCACCAGCAGTCGCCCCGGGACCTCCGCTTTCTTT.

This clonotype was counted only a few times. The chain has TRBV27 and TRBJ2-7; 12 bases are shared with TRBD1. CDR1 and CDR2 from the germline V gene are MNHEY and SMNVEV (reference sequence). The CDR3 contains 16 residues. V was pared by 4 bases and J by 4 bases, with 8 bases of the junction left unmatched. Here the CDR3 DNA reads TGTGCCAGCAGTTCCTGGGACAGGGGGCTCGGGTACGAGCAGTACTTC. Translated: CASSSWDRGLGYEQYF.

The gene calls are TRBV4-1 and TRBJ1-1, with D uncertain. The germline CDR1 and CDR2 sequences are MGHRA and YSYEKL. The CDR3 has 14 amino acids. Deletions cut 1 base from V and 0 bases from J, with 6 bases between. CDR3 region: CASSQGLVNTEAFF. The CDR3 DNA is TGCGCCAGCAGCCAAGGCCTCGTGAACACTGAAGCTTTCTTT.

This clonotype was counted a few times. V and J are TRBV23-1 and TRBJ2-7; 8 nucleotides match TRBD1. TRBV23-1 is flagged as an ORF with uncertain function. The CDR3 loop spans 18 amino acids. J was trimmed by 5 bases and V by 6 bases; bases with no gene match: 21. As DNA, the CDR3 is TGCGCCAGCAGCCCTCCCGATGAGACAGGGGCGTCTAGGGACGAGCAGTACGTC. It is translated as CASSPPDETGASRDEQYV.

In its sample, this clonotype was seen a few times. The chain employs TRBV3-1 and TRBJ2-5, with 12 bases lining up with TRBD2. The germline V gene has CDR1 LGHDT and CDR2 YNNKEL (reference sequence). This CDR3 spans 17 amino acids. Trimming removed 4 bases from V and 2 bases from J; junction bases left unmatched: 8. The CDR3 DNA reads TGTGCCAGCAGCCCGGGGGCTAGCGGGGGGGGACAAGAGACCCAGTACTTC. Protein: CASSPGASGGGQETQYF.

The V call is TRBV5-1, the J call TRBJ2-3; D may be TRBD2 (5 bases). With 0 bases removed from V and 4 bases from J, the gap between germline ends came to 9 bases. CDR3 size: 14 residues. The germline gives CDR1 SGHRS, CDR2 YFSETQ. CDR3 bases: TGCGCCAGCAGCTTGGCGGGGTGGGCAGATACGCAGTATTTT. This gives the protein CASSLAGWADTQYF.

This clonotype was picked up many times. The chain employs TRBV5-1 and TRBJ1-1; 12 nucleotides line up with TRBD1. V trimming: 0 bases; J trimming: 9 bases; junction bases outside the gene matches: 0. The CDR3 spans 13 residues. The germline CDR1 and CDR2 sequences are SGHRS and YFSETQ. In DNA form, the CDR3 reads TGCGCCAGCAGCTTGGGGGACAGGGGGCAAGCTTTCTTT. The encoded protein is CASSLGDRGQAFF.

The CDR3 region is CASSKAGQSYEQYV. Written as DNA, the CDR3 is TGCGCCAGCAGCAAGGCGGGACAATCCTACGAGCAGTACGTC. The rearrangement uses TRBV5-1 and TRBJ2-7; D may match TRBD1 or TRBD2 (6 bases each). Trimming took off 4 bases at V and 1 base at J, with 12 bases between the two ends. CDR3 length: 14 residues. Germline V gene lookup returns CDR1 SGHRS and CDR2 YFSETQ.

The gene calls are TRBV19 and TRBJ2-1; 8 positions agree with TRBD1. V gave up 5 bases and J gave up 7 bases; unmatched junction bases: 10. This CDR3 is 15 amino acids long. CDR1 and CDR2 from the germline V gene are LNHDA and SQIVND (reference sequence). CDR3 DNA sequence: TGTGCCAGTAGTGCCGTGACAGGGGCTTGGAATGAGCAGTTCTTC. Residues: CASSAVTGAWNEQFF.

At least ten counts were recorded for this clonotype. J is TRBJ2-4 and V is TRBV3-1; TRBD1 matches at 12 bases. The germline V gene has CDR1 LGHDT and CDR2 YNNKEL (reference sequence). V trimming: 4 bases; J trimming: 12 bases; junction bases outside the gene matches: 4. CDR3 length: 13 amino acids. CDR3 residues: CASSPGTGGSQYF. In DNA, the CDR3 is TGTGCCAGCAGCCCGGGGACAGGGGGCTCTCAGTACTTC. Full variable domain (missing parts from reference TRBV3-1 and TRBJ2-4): DTAVSQTPKYLVTQMGNDKSIKCEQNLGHDTMYWYKQDSKKFLKIMFSYNNKELIINETVPNRFSPKSPDKAHLNLHINSLELGDSAVYFCASSPGTGGSQYFGAGTRLSVL.

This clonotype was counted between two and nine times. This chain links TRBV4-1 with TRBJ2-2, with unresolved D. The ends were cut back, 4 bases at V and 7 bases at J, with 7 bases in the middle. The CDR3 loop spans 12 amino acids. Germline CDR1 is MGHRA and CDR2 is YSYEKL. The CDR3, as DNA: TGCGCCAGCAGCCTCCCGAACGGGGAGCTGTTTTTT. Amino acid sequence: CASSLPNGELFF.

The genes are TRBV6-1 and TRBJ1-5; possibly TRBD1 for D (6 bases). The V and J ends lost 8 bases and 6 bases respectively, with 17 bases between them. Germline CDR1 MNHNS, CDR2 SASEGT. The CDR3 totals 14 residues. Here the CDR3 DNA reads TGTGCCAGCCGGGGGCAGGTATGGAGTCAGCCCCAGCATTTT. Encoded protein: CASRGQVWSQPQHF.

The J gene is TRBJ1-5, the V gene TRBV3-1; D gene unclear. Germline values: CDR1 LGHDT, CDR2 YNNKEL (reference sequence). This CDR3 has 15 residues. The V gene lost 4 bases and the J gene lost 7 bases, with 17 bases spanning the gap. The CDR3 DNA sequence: TGTGCCAGCAGCCCGGATGTTACACCGGGACAGCCCCAGCATTTT. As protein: CASSPDVTPGQPQHF.